The present T cell receptor (beta chain) was sequenced within a study of blood T cells in healthy people across ages (dated by TCRdb to 2013 to 2016). A note on the overall study: In model experiments, roughly one uniquely barcoded TCR beta cDNA molecule per two T cells was captured by template switching. To track age-related changes in TCR beta repertoire diversity, the study relied on deep sequencing normalized with unique cDNA molecular identifiers. Two additional independent replicas of 1 million unique cDNA reads from the same blood draw were analyzed for two donors (one aged 18 to 29 and one aged 80 or older). To avoid experimental bias, donors of different ages were distributed randomly across sequencing lanes. Four age groups were formed from the donors: young (average roughly 15 years), middle-aged (just under 40), aged (about 62) and long-lived (more than 75).

Systemically healthy Caucasian individuals from Russia, around 38 in total and aged roughly 6 to 100 years, were included as donors. Ten milliliters of peripheral blood were drawn from each donor into EDTA-treated Vacutainer tubes. Ficoll-Paque density-gradient centrifugation was used to isolate PBMCs, with at least 6.5 million per sample. Trizol reagent was used to extract total RNA from PBMCs, with at least 5.5 micrograms per sample. Naive CD45RAhigh/CD27high T cell percentages were measured by flow cytometry on a PBMC aliquot from every donor. The paper as a whole reports these results and caveats: Estimates of total diversity from one million sequenced T cells were regarded as lower bounds and underestimates. The CMV infection status of donors was not known, potentially confounding age-related changes in expanded clonotypes. Compared with the aged group, the long-lived group had more naive CD4+ T cells, fewer expanded clones and increased TCR diversity, a pattern suggesting age selection. The percentage of naive T cells measured by flow cytometry correlated strongly with observed TCR beta diversity. Since profiling was done on bulk unsorted PBMCs, naive and antigen-experienced compartments could not be conclusively compared. Observed TCR beta diversity per million T cells fell roughly linearly with age, and a significant reduction was already apparent by age around 44.

Library method: 5' RACE. Sequencing instrument: Illumina HiSeq 2500. The second PCR ran for roughly 7 to 12 cycles and used a J-beta primer mix along with a sample-barcoded 5' primer. Each TCR beta cDNA molecule received a unique molecular identifier from a template-switch 5' adaptor carrying 12 random nucleotides. Each sample yielded at least 2.5 million CDR3-containing paired-end reads. All of the RNA was converted into first-strand cDNA using the Mint cDNA synthesis kit, with a TRBC-specific oligonucleotide serving as the primer. Following uracil-DNA glycosylase treatment, a first 18-cycle PCR with universal primers M1SS and BC2_uni_R was performed on all cDNA. As for the original processing: Normalization of each sample was performed by random selection of 1 million high-quality reads, each carrying a distinct molecular identifier. Reads with shared molecular identifiers were discarded instead of being binned into consensus sequences. CDR3 identification, clonotype clustering and error correction used MiTCR with a Q25 quality threshold and the strictest error-elimination algorithm. A nonparametric unseen species model using Euler transformation provided a lower-bound estimate of total TCR beta diversity. TCRdb applied fastp at Q25 and MiXCR to the public reads, then kept only in-frame beta chains. Every distinct CDR3 protein forms one entry, paired with its most common genes and DNA. The authors' filters were not applied to this entry. This sample holds hundreds of thousands of distinct CDR3 sequences; approximately 59% were observed only once. Of the sample, approximately 40% is held by the ten largest clones.

The V end loses 6 bases and the J end loses 0 bases, and a stretch of 11 bases separates them. From the cysteine through the phenylalanine, the CDR3 covers 15 amino acids. Solely the CDR3 DNA is kept, with 45 bases framed from the first base. This clonotype has only a few counts. Its antigen remains unidentified. Base qualities are missing; no much larger clone stands one base away. The receptor comes from a man in his sixties in good health. The rearrangement joined TRBV12-3 or TRBV12-4 to TRBJ1-4; the D gene assignment is ambiguous. Sequencing used blood. The CDR3 corresponds to CASRPGRSTNEKLFF. The nucleotide sequence reads TGTGCCAGCAGGCCCGGGAGGTCAACTAATGAAAAACTGTTTTTT.